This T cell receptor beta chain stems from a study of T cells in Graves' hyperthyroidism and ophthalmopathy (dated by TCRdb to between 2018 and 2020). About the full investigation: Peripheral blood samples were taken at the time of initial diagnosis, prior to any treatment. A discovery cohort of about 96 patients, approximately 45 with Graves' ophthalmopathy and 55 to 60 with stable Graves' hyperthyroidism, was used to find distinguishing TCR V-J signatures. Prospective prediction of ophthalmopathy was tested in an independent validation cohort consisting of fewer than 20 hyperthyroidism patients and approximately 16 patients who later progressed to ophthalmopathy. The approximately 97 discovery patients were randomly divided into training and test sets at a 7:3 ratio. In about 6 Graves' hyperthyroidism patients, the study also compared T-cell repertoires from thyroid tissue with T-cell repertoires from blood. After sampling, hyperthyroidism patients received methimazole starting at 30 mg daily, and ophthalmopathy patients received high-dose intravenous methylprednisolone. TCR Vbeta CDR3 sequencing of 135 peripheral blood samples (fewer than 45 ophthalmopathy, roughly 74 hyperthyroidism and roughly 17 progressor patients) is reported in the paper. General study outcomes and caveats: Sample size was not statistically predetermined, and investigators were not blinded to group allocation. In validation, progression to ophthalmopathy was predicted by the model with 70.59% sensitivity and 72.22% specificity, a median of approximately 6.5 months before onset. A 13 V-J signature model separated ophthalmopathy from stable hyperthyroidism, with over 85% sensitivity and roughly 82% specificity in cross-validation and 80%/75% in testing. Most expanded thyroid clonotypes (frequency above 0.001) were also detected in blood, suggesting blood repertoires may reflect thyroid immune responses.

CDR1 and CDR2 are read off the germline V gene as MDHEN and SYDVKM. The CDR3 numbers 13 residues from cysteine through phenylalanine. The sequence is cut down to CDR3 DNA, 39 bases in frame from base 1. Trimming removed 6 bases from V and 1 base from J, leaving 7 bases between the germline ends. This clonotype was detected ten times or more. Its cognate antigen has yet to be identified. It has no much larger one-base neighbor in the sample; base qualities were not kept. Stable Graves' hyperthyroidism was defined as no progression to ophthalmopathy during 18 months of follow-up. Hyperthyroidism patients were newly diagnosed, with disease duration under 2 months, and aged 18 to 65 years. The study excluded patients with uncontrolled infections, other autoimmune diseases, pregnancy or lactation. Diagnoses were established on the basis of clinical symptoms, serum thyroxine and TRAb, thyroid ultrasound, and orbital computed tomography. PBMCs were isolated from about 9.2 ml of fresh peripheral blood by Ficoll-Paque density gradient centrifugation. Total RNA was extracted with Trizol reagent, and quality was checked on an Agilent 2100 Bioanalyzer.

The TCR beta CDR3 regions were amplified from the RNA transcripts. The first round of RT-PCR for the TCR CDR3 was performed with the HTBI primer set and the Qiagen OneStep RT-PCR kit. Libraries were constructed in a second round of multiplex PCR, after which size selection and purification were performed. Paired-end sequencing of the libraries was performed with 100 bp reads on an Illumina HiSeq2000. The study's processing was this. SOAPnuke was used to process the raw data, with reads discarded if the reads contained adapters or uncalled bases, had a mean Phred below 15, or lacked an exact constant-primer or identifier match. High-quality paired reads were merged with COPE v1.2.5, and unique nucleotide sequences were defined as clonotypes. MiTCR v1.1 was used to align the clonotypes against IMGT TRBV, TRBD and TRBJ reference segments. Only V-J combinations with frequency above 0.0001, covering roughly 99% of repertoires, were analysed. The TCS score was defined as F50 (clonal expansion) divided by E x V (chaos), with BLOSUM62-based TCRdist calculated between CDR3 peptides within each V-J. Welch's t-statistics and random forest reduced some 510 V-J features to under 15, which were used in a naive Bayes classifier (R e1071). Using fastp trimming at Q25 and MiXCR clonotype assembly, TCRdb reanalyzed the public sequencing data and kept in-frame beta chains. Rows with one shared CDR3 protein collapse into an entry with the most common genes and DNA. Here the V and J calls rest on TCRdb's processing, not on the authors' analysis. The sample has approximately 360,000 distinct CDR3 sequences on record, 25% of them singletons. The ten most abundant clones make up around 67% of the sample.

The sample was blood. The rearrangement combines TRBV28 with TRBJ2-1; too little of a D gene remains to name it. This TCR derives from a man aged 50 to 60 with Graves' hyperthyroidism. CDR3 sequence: CASRTDSYNEQFF. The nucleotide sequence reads TGTGCCAGCAGGACGGATTCCTACAATGAGCAGTTCTTC.